These T cell receptor beta chains were read from a single sample in a study of vaccination and CD4 T cells after COVID-19. TCRdb re-analysed the PCR reads in MiXCR, keeping a single row per CDR3 protein. The sample contains 5,500 to 7,500 distinct CDR3 sequences, 52% of which appear only once. Antigens of these TCRs are unknown. Sequenced sample: CD4+ T cells from blood, cultured in vitro. These receptors were obtained from a human donor in good health. Each CDR3 is given with its conserved first and last residue. Fields, in order: D gene, clone size, V gene, J gene, CDR3 protein, CDR3 DNA. D genes are given only for firm matches. The listing skips clone size in some rows; elsewhere it reads once, few, many or a size class.

>TRBD2|.|TRBV10-3|TRBJ2-3
CAIALGTSGTPADTQYF
TGTGCCATCGCCCTAGGGACTAGCGGGACCCCGGCAGATACGCAGTATTTT
>TRBD2|.|TRBV20-1|TRBJ2-1
CSARGLGDVDEQFF
TGCAGTGCTAGGGGACTAGGGGATGTCGATGAGCAGTTCTTC
>.|.|TRBV28|TRBJ1-2
CASSSSGKGNYGYTF
TGTGCCAGCAGTTCCTCAGGGAAGGGTAACTATGGCTACACCTTC
>.|.|TRBV6-5|TRBJ2-3
CASSYTFTDTQYF
TGTGCCAGCAGTTACACGTTCACAGATACGCAGTATTTT
>TRBD1|.|TRBV12-3/TRBV12-4|TRBJ1-5
CASSPTGESNQPQHF
TGTGCCAGCAGCCCGACAGGGGAAAGCAATCAGCCCCAGCATTTT
>.|few|TRBV7-2|TRBJ1-6
CASSWGDSPLHF
TGTGCCAGCAGCTGGGGGGATTCACCCCTCCACTTT
>TRBD2|.|TRBV20-1|TRBJ2-7
CSATSGRRNEQYF
TGCAGTGCCACCAGCGGGAGGCGTAACGAGCAGTACTTC
>.|few|TRBV7-9|TRBJ1-1
CASSSPFGAMTEAFF
TGTGCCAGCAGCTCCCCGTTTGGGGCGATGACTGAAGCTTTCTTT
>.|.|TRBV10-3|TRBJ1-6
CAISEVGSPLHF
TGTGCCATCAGTGAGGTGGGATCACCCCTCCACTTT
>.|.|TRBV7-9|TRBJ1-3
CASSFPGFPAGNTIYF
TGTGCCAGCAGTTTTCCAGGCTTCCCAGCCGGAAACACCATATATTTT
>.|few|TRBV15|TRBJ2-7
CATSRDQASYEQYF
TGTGCCACCAGCAGAGATCAAGCCTCCTACGAGCAGTACTTC
>TRBD1|once|TRBV28|TRBJ1-3
CASSTNSGTGVGNTIYF
TGTGCCAGCAGTACAAACTCCGGGACAGGGGTGGGAAACACCATATATTTT
>TRBD1|once|TRBV20-1|TRBJ2-7
CSAKGQNSYEQYF
TGCAGTGCTAAGGGACAGAATTCCTACGAGCAGTACTTC
>TRBD2|.|TRBV9|TRBJ2-3
CASRGLATDTQYF
TGTGCCAGCAGGGGACTAGCAACAGATACGCAGTATTTT
>.|.|TRBV27|TRBJ1-6
CASGRGFPVSPLHF
TGTGCCAGCGGGAGGGGTTTCCCTGTTTCACCCCTCCACTTT
>.|few|TRBV20-1|TRBJ2-4
CSARDTIAKNIQYF
TGCAGTGCTAGAGATACCATTGCCAAAAACATTCAGTACTTC
>TRBD1|.|TRBV6-5|TRBJ1-3
CASSYSGTGARNTIYF
TGTGCCAGCAGTTATTCAGGGACAGGAGCTAGAAACACCATATATTTT
>.|.|TRBV6-2/TRBV6-3|TRBJ1-2
CASREENNWYGYTF
TGTGCCAGCAGAGAAGAGAATAACTGGTATGGCTACACCTTC
>TRBD1|.|TRBV12-5|TRBJ2-3
CASGLGQGMADTQYF
TGTGCTAGTGGGCTGGGACAGGGGATGGCAGATACGCAGTATTTT
>.|.|TRBV24-1|TRBJ1-2
CATSDTGLYGYTF
TGTGCCACCAGTGACACGGGACTCTATGGCTACACCTTC
>TRBD2|few|TRBV6-1|TRBJ2-5
CASSSGLAGTGTQYF
TGTGCCAGCAGCTCCGGACTAGCGGGAACAGGGACCCAGTACTTC
>.|.|TRBV21-1|TRBJ2-2
CASSTLRDRAGELFF
TGTGCCAGCAGCACGCTCCGGGACAGGGCCGGGGAGCTGTTTTTT
>TRBD1|few|TRBV10-3|TRBJ2-2
CAISEAGTGRTGELFF
TGTGCCATCAGTGAGGCTGGGACAGGGAGGACCGGGGAGCTGTTTTTT
>.|.|TRBV6-1|TRBJ1-2
CASSEWRGAGGYTF
TGTGCCAGCAGTGAATGGAGGGGCGCAGGAGGCTACACCTTC
>TRBD2|.|TRBV6-1|TRBJ2-7
CASGGIAGSTYEQYF
TGTGCCAGCGGGGGGATAGCGGGATCGACCTACGAGCAGTACTTC